The present entry profiles one TCR beta chain with its context. Its specificity is not known. The sample is drawn from a study of Ad26.COV2.S vaccination and SARS-CoV-2 variants. The CDR3 has 14 residues. CDR1 is LGHDT and CDR2 is YNNKEL in the germline V gene (reference sequence). V trimming: 4 bases; J trimming: 0 bases; junction bases outside the gene matches: 2. The treatment is: approximately 18 received Ad26.COV2.S at low or high dose, single or two shots; 5 received placebo; per-sample allocation not given. The study sampled participants on day 63 after the first vaccine or placebo injection. The data were produced by immunoSEQ multiplex PCR, yet TCRdb's version contains in-frame clones alone and is incomplete. The table has fewer than 500,000 clones, roughly 89% seen once. Study-level points and caveats: Placebo recipients had lower spike-specific TCR breadth than vaccine recipients. In TCR breadth and depth analyses, total T cell responses may have been underestimated.

The chain couples TRBV3-1 (or the pseudogene TRBV3-2) to TRBJ1-1; 7 positions match TRBD1. The receptor was isolated from a person aged 18-65 years who received the Ad26.COV2.S COVID-19 vaccine or a placebo. The sequenced sample was peripheral blood, obtained in a trial of Ad26.COV2.S vaccine versus placebo. CDR3 sequence (DNA): TGTGCCAGCAGCCGGACAGGAGTGAACACTGAAGCTTTCTTT. It is translated as CASSRTGVNTEAFF.